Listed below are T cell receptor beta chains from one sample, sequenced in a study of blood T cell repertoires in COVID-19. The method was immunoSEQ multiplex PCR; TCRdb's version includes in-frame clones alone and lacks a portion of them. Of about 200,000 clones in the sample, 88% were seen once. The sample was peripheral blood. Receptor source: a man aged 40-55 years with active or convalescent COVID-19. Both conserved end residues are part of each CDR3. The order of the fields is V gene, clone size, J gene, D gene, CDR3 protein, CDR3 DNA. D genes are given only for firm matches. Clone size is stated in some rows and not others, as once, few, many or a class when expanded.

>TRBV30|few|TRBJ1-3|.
CAWSEGVGRNTIYF
TGTGCCTGGAGCGAGGGGGTAGGGAGAAACACCATATATTTT
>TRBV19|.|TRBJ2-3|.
CASETGRDRTDTQYF
TGTGCCAGCGAAACAGGGCGAGATAGGACAGATACGCAGTATTTT
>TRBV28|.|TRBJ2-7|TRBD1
CASSPNPGDRGRSDF
TGTGCCAGCAGTCCCAATCCCGGGGACAGGGGGCGCTCGGACTTC
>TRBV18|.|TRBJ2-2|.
CASSPTGNTGELFF
TGTGCCAGCTCACCAACGGGGAACACCGGGGAGCTGTTTTTT
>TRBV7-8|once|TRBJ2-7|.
CASTTTLDSIYEQYF
TGTGCCAGCACCACGACCCTCGACAGCATCTACGAGCAGTACTTC
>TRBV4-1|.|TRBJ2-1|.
CASSQHPGAPYNEQFF
TGCGCCAGCAGCCAACACCCAGGGGCGCCCTACAATGAGCAGTTCTTC
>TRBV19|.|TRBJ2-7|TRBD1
CASSVGQGVYEQYF
TGTGCCAGTAGTGTTGGACAGGGGGTCTACGAGCAGTACTTC
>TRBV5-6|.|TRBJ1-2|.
CASSLGAGGPNYGYTF
TGTGCCAGCAGCTTGGGTGCGGGGGGTCCTAACTATGGCTACACCTTC
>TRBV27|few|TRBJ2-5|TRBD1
CASSPGTGGRETQYF
TGTGCCAGCAGTCCCGGGACAGGGGGTCGCGAGACCCAGTACTTC
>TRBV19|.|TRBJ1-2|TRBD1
CASSIPGTGYGYTF
TGTGCCAGTAGTATCCCCGGGACAGGGTATGGCTACACCTTC
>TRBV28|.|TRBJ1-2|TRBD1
CATRTGLYGYTF
TGTGCCACCAGGACAGGGCTTTATGGCTACACCTTC
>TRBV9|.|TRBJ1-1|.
CASSVVYNTEAFF
TGTGCCAGCAGCGTAGTGTATAACACTGAAGCTTTCTTT
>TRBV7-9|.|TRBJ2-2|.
CASILGRSNTGELFF
TGTGCCAGCATCTTGGGGCGGTCGAACACCGGGGAGCTGTTTTTT
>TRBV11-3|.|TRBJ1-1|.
CASSLDLLLEENTEAFF
TGTGCCAGCAGCTTAGATCTTTTGTTAGAGGAAAACACTGAAGCTTTCTTT
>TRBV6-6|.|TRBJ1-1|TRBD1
CASSYPRGPTNTEAFF
TGTGCCAGCAGTTATCCCAGGGGGCCTACTAACACTGAAGCTTTCTTT
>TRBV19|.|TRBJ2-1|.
CASSIQGRNNEQFF
TGTGCCAGTAGTATCCAGGGGCGGAACAATGAGCAGTTCTTC
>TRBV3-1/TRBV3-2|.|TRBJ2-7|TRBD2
CASSQVDGGFEQYF
TGTGCCAGCAGCCAAGTGGACGGGGGGTTTGAGCAGTACTTC
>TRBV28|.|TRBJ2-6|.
CASRALTGISGANVLTF
TGTGCCAGCAGAGCCCTGACAGGAATCTCTGGGGCCAACGTCCTGACTTTC
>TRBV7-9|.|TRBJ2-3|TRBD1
CASSLSLRTGSGTDTQYF
TGTGCCAGCAGCCTCAGCCTCCGGACAGGGAGTGGCACAGATACGCAGTATTTT
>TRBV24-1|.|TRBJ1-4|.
CATSEPRETTNEKLFF
TGTGCCACCAGTGAACCCCGGGAAACAACTAATGAAAAACTGTTTTTT
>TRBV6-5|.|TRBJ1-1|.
CASWGNGAMNTEAFF
TGTGCCAGCTGGGGCAACGGTGCCATGAACACTGAAGCTTTCTTT
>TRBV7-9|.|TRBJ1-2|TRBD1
CASSTSGTGIGGYTF
TGTGCCAGCAGCACTTCCGGGACAGGGATTGGTGGCTACACCTTC
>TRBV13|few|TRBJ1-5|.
CASSIRGQPQHF
TGTGCCAGCAGCATCAGGGGTCAGCCCCAGCATTTT
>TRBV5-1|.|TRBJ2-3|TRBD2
CASSQTLAGLSTDTQYF
TGCGCCAGCAGCCAAACACTAGCGGGGCTCAGCACAGATACGCAGTATTTT
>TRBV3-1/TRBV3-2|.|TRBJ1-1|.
CASSQDSQGLNTEAFF
TGTGCCAGCAGCCAAGATAGCCAGGGCTTGAACACTGAAGCTTTCTTT
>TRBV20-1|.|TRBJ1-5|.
CSAIEHGTISNQPQHF
TGCAGTGCTATTGAACACGGGACAATAAGCAATCAGCCCCAGCATTTT
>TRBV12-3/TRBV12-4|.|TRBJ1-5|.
CASSLYSNQPQHF
TGTGCCAGCAGTTTGTATAGCAATCAGCCCCAGCATTTT
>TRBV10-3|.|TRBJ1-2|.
CAISEIREQGNGYTF
TGTGCCATCAGTGAAATTAGGGAACAGGGTAATGGCTACACCTTC
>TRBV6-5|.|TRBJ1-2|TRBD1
CASSYSGTAYGYTF
TGTGCCAGCAGTTACTCAGGGACAGCCTATGGCTACACCTTC
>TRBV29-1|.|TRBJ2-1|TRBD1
CSVPGGEQFF
TGCAGCGTGCCAGGGGGTGAGCAGTTCTTC
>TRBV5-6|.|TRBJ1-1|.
CASSQTQGNTEAFF
TGTGCCAGCAGCCAGACTCAGGGGAACACTGAAGCTTTCTTT
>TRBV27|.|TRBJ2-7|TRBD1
CASSYAGTDNEQYF
TGTGCCAGCAGTTACGCCGGGACAGATAACGAGCAGTACTTC
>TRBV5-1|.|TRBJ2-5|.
CASSLQLQETQYF
TGCGCCAGCAGCTTGCAGTTGCAAGAGACCCAGTACTTC
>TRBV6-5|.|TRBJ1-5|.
CASSYENQPQHF
TGTGCCAGCAGTTACGAGAATCAGCCCCAGCATTTT
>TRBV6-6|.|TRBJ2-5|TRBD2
CASSPGLAGQETQYF
TGTGCCAGCAGTCCAGGACTAGCGGGCCAAGAGACCCAGTACTTC
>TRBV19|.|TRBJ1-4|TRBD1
CASSPRGGTGLEKLFF
TGTGCCAGTAGTCCCCGGGGGGGGACAGGGTTGGAAAAACTGTTTTTT
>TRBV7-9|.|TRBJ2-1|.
CASSHYSGSYNEQFF
TGTGCCAGCAGCCATTATTCGGGGTCCTACAATGAGCAGTTCTTC